This T cell receptor beta chain came from a study of shared clonotypes between healthy human individuals. Naive CD8 isolation took CD45RO-negative cells positively selected for CCR7 and excluded terminally differentiated effector memory CD45RA+ cells. Clones were read by immunoSEQ multiplex PCR, and TCRdb kept only the in-frame ones, dropping some. Of about 2 million clones in the sample, approximately 94% were seen once. Study conclusions and caveats: Even with large depth, rarefaction showed that sorted-subset sequencing was incomplete.

To note about this clone: Antigen: not known.

The CDR3 length is 16 residues. Trimming stripped 4 bases from V and 2 bases from J, with 18 bases between. Germline CDR1 reads MNHNS; CDR2 reads SASEGT. The material sequenced was naive CD8+ T cells sorted from blood. This receptor was identified in a man aged 18 to 29 in good health. The rearrangement links TRBV6-1 to TRBJ2-7; a weak D match, TRBD1 (6 bases). The CDR3 nucleotides are TGTGCCAGCAGTGGGATTTTGGCAGGGGTCGCCTACGAGCAGTACTTC. Residues: CASSGILAGVAYEQYF.